One sample yielded the 14 T cell receptor beta chains listed below, sequenced in a study of OX40 agonist ivuxolimab in advanced cancers. Here immunoSEQ multiplex PCR was the method, and the copy in TCRdb shows in-frame clones only, minus some. Among about 17,000 clones listed, around 78% were seen once. Here the sequenced sample was CD4+ or CD8+ T cells sorted from blood, taken in a trial of the OX40 agonist ivuxolimab. The source of these receptors is an adult with an advanced solid tumor such as melanoma, head and neck, liver or kidney cancer.

The chain carries TRBV2 and TRBJ2-4, with TRBD2 matching 11 bases. From germline, CDR1 is SNHLY and CDR2 FYNNEI. CDR3 length equals 16 residues. J gave up 3 bases and V 5 bases, and 6 bases lay outside the gene matches. CDR3 DNA: TGTGCCAGCAGTTTAGCGGGAGGGCGGCTCAAAAACATTCAGTACTTC. Translated: CASSLAGGRLKNIQYF.

In its sample, this clone is medium-sized (0.01 to 0.1%). The chain carries TRBV30 and TRBJ1-2, with 8 bases lining up with TRBD1. CDR3 length: 16 residues. Germline lookup yields CDR1 GTSNPN and CDR2 SVGIG (reference sequence). V lost 5 bases and J lost 2; bases outside the gene matches: 13. DNA for the CDR3: TGTGCCTGGCCCAGGGGGCGCAGCCTTAGAAACTATGGCTACACCTTC. It translates to CAWPRGRSLRNYGYTF.

The chain employs TRBV5-6 and TRBJ1-6; 9 nucleotides line up with TRBD1. Looked up from germline, CDR1 is SGHDT and CDR2 is YYEEEE. The CDR3 is 15 amino acids. The trim removed 3 bases at V and 7 bases at J, leaving 5 bases unmatched. The CDR3 protein is CASSSGTGPNSPLHF. The DNA of the CDR3 is TGTGCCAGCAGCTCCGGGACAGGGCCAAATTCACCCCTCCACTTT.

V and J are TRBV27 and TRBJ1-3, with a tentative D call TRBD1 (6 bases). This CDR3 has 14 residues. V gave up 2 bases and J gave up 2 bases, with 7 bases separating them. The germline CDR1 and CDR2 sequences are MNHEY and SMNVEV (reference sequence). This CDR3 reads CASSLGGPGNTIYF. In DNA, the CDR3 is TGTGCCAGCAGTTTAGGGGGGCCTGGAAACACCATATATTTT.

This clone was counted a single time. The genes are TRBV5-6 and TRBJ2-5, with a possible D match to TRBD2 (6 bases). The DNA end is more similar to TRBJ2-7, so the J call may be wrong. This CDR3 has 15 residues. CDR1 is SGHDT and CDR2 is YYEEEE in the germline V gene. The CDR3 region is CASSLDLPGGYEQYF. CDR3 nucleotide sequence: TGTGCCAGCAGCTTGGACCTACCAGGAGGGTACGAGCAGTACTTC.

The rearrangement joins TRBV18 to TRBJ2-2, with a possible D match to TRBD2 (6 bases). CDR3 size: 16 residues. The ends were cut back, 3 bases at V and 6 bases at J, with 17 bases in the middle. The germline CDR1 and CDR2 sequences are KGHSH and LQKENI. The CDR3 nucleotides read TGTGCCAGCTCACCCAGGGAGGTGTCAGCAGCCGGGGAGCTGTTTTTT. Amino acid sequence: CASSPREVSAAGELFF.

The gene calls are TRBV28 and TRBJ1-3; D remains ambiguous. The CDR3 length is 14 residues. Trimming removed 2 bases at V and 5 bases at J, with 10 bases between. Germline-derived CDR1 and CDR2 are MDHEN and SYDVKM. The CDR3 sequence is CASSLTPERNTIYF. CDR3 nucleotide sequence: TGTGCCAGCAGTTTAACCCCCGAGAGAAACACCATATATTTT.

The CDR3 spells CASSLQTGGTGELFF. Here the CDR3 DNA reads TGTGCCAGCAGCCTACAAACAGGGGGCACCGGGGAGCTGTTTTTT. J is TRBJ2-2 and V is TRBV7-9, with 8 bases aligning to TRBD1. The CDR3 runs to 15 residues. Germline V lookup: CDR1 SEHNR, CDR2 FQNEAQ (reference sequence). V dropped 5 bases and J dropped 4; count of bases not matched to a gene: 6. The full variable domain, rest sourced from reference TRBV7-9 and TRBJ2-2, is DTGVSQNPRHKITKRGQNVTFRCDPISEHNRLYWYRQTLGQGPEFLTYFQNEAQLEKSRLLSDRFSAERPKGSFSTLEIQRTEQGDSAMYLCASSLQTGGTGELFFGEGSRLTVL.

V is TRBV2 and J is TRBJ2-7; 7 positions match TRBD2. The CDR3 has 16 residues. Germline CDR1 reads SNHLY; CDR2 reads FYNNEI. J was trimmed by 2 bases and V by 1 base; bases with no gene match: 8. The chain's CDR3 is CASSEVGGVAAYEQYF. CDR3 DNA sequence: TGTGCCAGCAGTGAAGTGGGAGGGGTGGCAGCCTACGAGCAGTACTTC.

The CDR3 region has the DNA TGTGCCAGCAGCTGGGGGACAGCAAACACTGAAGCTTTCTTT. Translating it yields CASSWGTANTEAFF. The V call is TRBV5-6, the J call TRBJ1-1; 7 bases match TRBD1. This CDR3 is 14 amino acids long. The V gene's germline CDR1 is SGHDT and CDR2 YYEEEE. Trimming cost V 3 bases and J 2 bases; bases outside gene matches: 4.

The V and J genes are TRBV11-2 and TRBJ2-5; maybe TRBD1 (6 bases). The germline V gene encodes CDR1 SGHAT and CDR2 FQNNGV. The CDR3 loop spans 15 amino acids. V shed 1 base and J shed 1 base, with 10 bases lying between them. CDR3 nucleotides: TGTGCCAGCAGCTTAGGAGGACAGATCCAAGAGACCCAGTACTTC. It is translated as CASSLGGQIQETQYF.

This clone occurred once. The chain couples TRBV5-4 to TRBJ2-7; D may be TRBD1 (6 bases). Per germline, CDR1 SGHNT and CDR2 YYREEE (reference sequence). The V end was cut by 0 bases, the J end by 3 bases, with 7 bases between. CDR3 size: 13 residues. The CDR3 protein is CASSLDRDYEQYF. The CDR3, as DNA: TGTGCCAGCAGCTTGGACAGGGACTACGAGCAGTACTTC.

The V call is TRBV27, the J call TRBJ2-1, with 8 nucleotides matching TRBD2. V lost 4 bases to trimming and J lost 0 bases; unmatched junction nucleotides: 2. Germline V gene sequence: CDR1 MNHEY, CDR2 SMNVEV (reference sequence). The CDR3 sequence is 15 residues long. CDR3 residues: CASSWTSRSYNEQFF. The DNA for the CDR3 is TGTGCCAGCAGTTGGACTAGCCGCTCCTACAATGAGCAGTTCTTC.

V is TRBV7-9 and J is TRBJ1-2; D is unclear. Trimming took 3 bases from V and 2 from J, leaving 7 bases between them. The CDR3 consists of 13 residues. Germline-derived CDR1 and CDR2 are SEHNR and FQNEAQ (reference sequence). CDR3 nucleotide sequence: TGTGCCAGCAGCTTGGAAAGAAACTATGGCTACACCTTC. Protein sequence: CASSLERNYGYTF.